These 5 T cell receptor beta chains share one sample of origin, sequenced in a study of cytomegalovirus exposure and HLA in healthy donors (TCRdb year 2017). Libraries were made using the immunoSEQ multiplex PCR assay. The multiplex PCR relied on a mix of 60 forward primers for TCR Vbeta segments and 13 reverse primers for TCR Jbeta segments. Drawn from immuneACCESS, this table holds only the in-frame rearrangements with V and J called that TCRdb kept. Clones are partly lost; checked studies trace under half to an unresolved V gene and leave the rest unexplained. The sample contains tens of thousands of clones, about 77% of them found a single time. Approximately 4.7% of the sample is held by the ten biggest clonotypes. Sequencing used PBMCs. Source of these receptors: a male donor in good health and CMV-seropositive.

V and J are TRBV13 and TRBJ1-3; D may be TRBD1 (6 bases). CDR3 length equals 13 residues. Germline CDR1 is PRHDT and CDR2 is FYEKMQ (reference sequence). Trimming removed 5 bases from V and 5 bases from J, with 10 bases in between. CDR3 sequence reads: CASSRTERNTIYF. CDR3 coding DNA: TGTGCCAGCAGCCGGACAGAACGAAACACCATATATTTT.

This chain uses TRBV18 with TRBJ2-3, with TRBD1 matching over 8 bases. Germline V gene lookup returns CDR1 KGHSH and CDR2 LQKENI. There are 18 residues in the CDR3. V lost 3 bases and J lost 7; bases outside the gene matches: 18. The CDR3 nucleotides are TGTGCCAGCTCACCCACCTCCAGGGGGCAGGGATCACTTAATACGCAGTATTTT. Residues: CASSPTSRGQGSLNTQYF.

The V gene is TRBV2, the J gene TRBJ1-2; D unresolved. Germline V gene sequence: CDR1 SNHLY, CDR2 FYNNEI. V was cut by 3 bases and J by 4 bases, with 6 bases left in between. The CDR3 is 12 residues long. The DNA for the CDR3 is TGTGCCAGCAGTGACAGTTTCTATGGCTACACCTTC. It is translated as CASSDSFYGYTF.

The chain uses TRBV13 and TRBJ2-3; 7 bases match TRBD2. Germline CDR1 reads PRHDT; CDR2 reads FYEKMQ (reference sequence). This CDR3 spans 19 amino acids. The V segment lost 8 bases and the J segment 2 bases; nucleotides outside the gene matches: 22. DNA for the CDR3: TGTGCCAGCGGGTCCCGCCTGCTAGCGGCGATGACTTCCACAGATACGCAGTATTTT. The encoded protein is CASGSRLLAAMTSTDTQYF. The full variable domain, in which reference TRBV13 and TRBJ2-3 provide the parts outside the CDR3, is AAGVIQSPRHLIKEKRETATLKCYPIPRHDTVYWYQQGPGQDPQFLISFYEKMQSDKGSIPDRFSAQQFSDYHSELNMSSLELGDSALYFCASGSRLLAAMTSTDTQYFGPGTRLTVL.

This chain links TRBV7-8 with TRBJ2-3, with 8 bases aligning to TRBD2. This CDR3 contains 16 residues. The junction had 6 bases not matched to a gene; V was cut back by 1 base and J by 3 bases. Germline V gives CDR1 SGHVS, CDR2 FQNEAQ. The CDR3 DNA is TGTGCCAGCAGCTTAGATACTAGCGGATTGACAGATACGCAGTATTTT. Translating it yields CASSLDTSGLTDTQYF.